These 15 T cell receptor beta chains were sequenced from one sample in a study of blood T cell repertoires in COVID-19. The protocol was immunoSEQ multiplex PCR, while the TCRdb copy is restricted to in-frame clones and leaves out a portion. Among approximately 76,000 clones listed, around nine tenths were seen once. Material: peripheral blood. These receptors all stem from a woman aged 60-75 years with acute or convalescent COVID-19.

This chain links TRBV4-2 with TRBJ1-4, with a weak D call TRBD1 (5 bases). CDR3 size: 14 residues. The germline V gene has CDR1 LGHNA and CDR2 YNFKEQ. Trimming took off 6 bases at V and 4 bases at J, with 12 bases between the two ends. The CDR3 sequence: CASSFGQDNEKLFF. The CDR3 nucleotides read TGTGCCAGCAGTTTCGGACAAGATAATGAAAAACTGTTTTTT.

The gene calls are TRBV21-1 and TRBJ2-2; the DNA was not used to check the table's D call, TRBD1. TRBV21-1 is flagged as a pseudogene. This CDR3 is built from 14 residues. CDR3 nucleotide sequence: TGTGCCAGCGACAGACAGGTCTGCACCGGGGAGCTGTTTTTT. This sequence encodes CASDRQVCTGELFF.

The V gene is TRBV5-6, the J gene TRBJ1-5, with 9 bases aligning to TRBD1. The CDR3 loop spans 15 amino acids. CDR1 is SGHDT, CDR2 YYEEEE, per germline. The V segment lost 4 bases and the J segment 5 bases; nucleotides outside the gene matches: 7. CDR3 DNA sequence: TGTGCCAGCAGCACCGGGACAGGGTCCTATCAGCCCCAGCATTTT. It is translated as CASSTGTGSYQPQHF. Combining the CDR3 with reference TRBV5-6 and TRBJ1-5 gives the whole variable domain DAGVTQSPTHLIKTRGQQVTLRCSPKSGHDTVSWYQQALGQGPQFIFQYYEEEERQRGNFPDRFSGHQFPNYSSELNVNALLLGDSALYLCASSTGTGSYQPQHFGDGTRLSIL.

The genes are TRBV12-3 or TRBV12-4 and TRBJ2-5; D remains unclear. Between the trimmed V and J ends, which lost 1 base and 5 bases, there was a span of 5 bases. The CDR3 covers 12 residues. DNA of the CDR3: TGTGCCAGCAGTTTAGTGGAGGAGACCCAGTACTTC. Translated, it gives CASSLVEETQYF.

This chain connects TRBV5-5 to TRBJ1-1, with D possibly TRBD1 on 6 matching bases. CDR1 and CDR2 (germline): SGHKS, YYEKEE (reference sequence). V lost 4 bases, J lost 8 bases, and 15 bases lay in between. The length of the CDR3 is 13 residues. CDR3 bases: TGTGCCAGCAGCGTCGCCTCCGGGACAGAAGCTTTCTTT. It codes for CASSVASGTEAFF. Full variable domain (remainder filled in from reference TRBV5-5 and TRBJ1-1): DAGVTQSPTHLIKTRGQQVTLRCSPISGHKSVSWYQQVLGQGPQFIFQYYEKEERGRGNFPDRFSARQFPNYSSELNVNALLLGDSALYLCASSVASGTEAFFGQGTRLTVV.

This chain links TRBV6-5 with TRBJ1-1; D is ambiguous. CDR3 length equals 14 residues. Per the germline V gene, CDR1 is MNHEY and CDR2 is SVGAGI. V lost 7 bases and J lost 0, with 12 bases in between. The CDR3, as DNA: TGTGCCAGCATGATAGCCACCATGAACACTGAAGCTTTCTTT. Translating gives CASMIATMNTEAFF.

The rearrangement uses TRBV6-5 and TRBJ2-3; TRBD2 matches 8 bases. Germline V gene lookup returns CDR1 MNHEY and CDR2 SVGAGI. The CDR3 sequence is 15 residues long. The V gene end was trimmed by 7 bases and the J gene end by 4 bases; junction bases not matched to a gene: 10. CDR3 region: CASKTAGGGPDTQYF. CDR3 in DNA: TGTGCCAGCAAAACAGCGGGCGGGGGGCCAGATACGCAGTATTTT.

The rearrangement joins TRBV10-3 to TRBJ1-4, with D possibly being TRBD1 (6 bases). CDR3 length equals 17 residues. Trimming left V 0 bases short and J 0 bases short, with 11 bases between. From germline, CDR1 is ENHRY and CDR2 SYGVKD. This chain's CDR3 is CAISESYRAATNEKLFF. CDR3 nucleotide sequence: TGTGCCATCAGTGAGTCGTACAGGGCGGCAACTAATGAAAAACTGTTTTTT.

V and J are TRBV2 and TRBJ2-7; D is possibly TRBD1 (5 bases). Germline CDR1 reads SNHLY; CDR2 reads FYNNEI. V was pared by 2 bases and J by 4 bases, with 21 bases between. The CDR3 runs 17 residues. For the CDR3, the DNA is TGTGCCAGCAGTGAACGTGCTCAGGGTCCAAGGGAATACGAGCAGTACTTC. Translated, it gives CASSERAQGPREYEQYF.

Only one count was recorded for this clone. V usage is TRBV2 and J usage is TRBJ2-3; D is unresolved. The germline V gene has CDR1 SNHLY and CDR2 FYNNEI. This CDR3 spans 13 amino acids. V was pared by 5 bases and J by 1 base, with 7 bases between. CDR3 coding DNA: TGTGCCAGCAGTCCAGTGGGCACAGATACGCAGTATTTT. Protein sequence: CASSPVGTDTQYF.

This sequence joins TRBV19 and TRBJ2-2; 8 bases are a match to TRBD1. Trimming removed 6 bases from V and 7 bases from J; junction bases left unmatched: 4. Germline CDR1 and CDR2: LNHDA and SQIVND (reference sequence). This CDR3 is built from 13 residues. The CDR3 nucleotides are TGTGCCAGTAGCCAGGGGGCAATCGGGGAGCTGTTTTTT. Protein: CASSQGAIGELFF.

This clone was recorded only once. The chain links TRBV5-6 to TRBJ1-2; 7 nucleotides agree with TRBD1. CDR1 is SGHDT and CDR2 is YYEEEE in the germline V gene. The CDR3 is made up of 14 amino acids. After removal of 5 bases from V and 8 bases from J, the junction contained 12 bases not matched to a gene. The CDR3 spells CASRRGSDRTGYTF. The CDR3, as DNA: TGTGCCAGCAGGCGTGGATCGGACAGGACAGGCTACACCTTC.

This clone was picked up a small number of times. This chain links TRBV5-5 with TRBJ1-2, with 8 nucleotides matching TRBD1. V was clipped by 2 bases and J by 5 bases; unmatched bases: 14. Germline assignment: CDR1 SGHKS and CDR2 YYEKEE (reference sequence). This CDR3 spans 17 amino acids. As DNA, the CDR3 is TGTGCCAGCAGCTTCCGAGGACAGGGCCCAGGGGAGTATGGCTACACCTTC. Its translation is CASSFRGQGPGEYGYTF.

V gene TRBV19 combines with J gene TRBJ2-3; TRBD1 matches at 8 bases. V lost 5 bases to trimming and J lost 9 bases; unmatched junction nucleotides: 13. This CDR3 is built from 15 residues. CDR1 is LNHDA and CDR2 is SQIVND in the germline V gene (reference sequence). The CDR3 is CASSPVGDRRPTQYF. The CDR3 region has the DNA TGTGCCAGTAGTCCCGTGGGGGACAGGCGGCCAACGCAGTATTTT.

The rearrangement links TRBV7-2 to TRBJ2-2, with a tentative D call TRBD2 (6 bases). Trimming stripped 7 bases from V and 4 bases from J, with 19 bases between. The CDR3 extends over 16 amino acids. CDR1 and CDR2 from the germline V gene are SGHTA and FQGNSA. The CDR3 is CASTLPGRGGTGELFF. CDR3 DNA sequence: TGTGCCAGCACCCTACCCGGACGGGGAGGCACCGGGGAGCTGTTTTTT.